These T cell receptor beta chains were read from a single sample in a study of cytotoxic CD8 clonotypes in ibrutinib-treated CLL. The assay was immunoSEQ multiplex PCR, and TCRdb's table has in-frame clones only and misses some. The data contain some 200,000 clones, approximately 79% of them singletons. Sequencing was performed on PBMCs, taken after 12 months of ibrutinib treatment. Source of these receptors: a human donor with chronic lymphocytic leukemia. The CDR3 runs from the conserved cysteine through the conserved F or W. A D gene is named only where the DNA matches it firmly. Size is omitted from some rows. Given values are once, few, many or a class for expanded clones.

size	V	J	D	DNA	CDR3
.	TRBV18	TRBJ1-2	.	TGTGCCAGCTCACCCTCGAGCGACAGTGGCTACACCTTC	CASSPSSDSGYTF
.	TRBV5-1	TRBJ1-3	TRBD1	TGCGCCAGCAGCTTTACGGCAGGGGGGGACACCATATATTTT	CASSFTAGGDTIYF
.	TRBV5-1	TRBJ1-2	.	TGCGCCAGCAGCCTCCAGAATAACTATGGCTACACCTTC	CASSLQNNYGYTF
.	TRBV5-4	TRBJ2-1	.	TGTGCCAGCAGCTTGGACAGGAGTAGCTCCTACAATGAGCAGTTCTTC	CASSLDRSSSYNEQFF
once	TRBV11-2	TRBJ2-5	.	TGTGCCAGCAGCTTAGGCGGGACCGCCTATGGGCCCCAGTACTTC	CASSLGGTAYGPQYF
.	TRBV5-1	TRBJ1-4	.	TGCGCCAGCAGCTGGCACGGCAGGGGTAACTATGAAAAACTGTTTTTT	CASSWHGRGNYEKLFF
.	TRBV2	TRBJ2-2	TRBD2	TGTGCCAGCAGTGGACTAGCGGGTGACACCGGGGAGCTGTTTTTT	CASSGLAGDTGELFF
.	TRBV28	TRBJ2-7	.	TGTGCCAGCAGTTCCCCCGTGGGGGACTACGAGCAGTACTTC	CASSSPVGDYEQYF
.	TRBV7-9	TRBJ2-2	.	TGTGCCAGCAGCTTTATCCCCGGGGAGCTGTTTTTT	CASSFIPGELFF
.	TRBV15	TRBJ1-3	TRBD1	TGTGCCACCAGCCAAGACAGGGGAAGGAACACCATATATTTT	CATSQDRGRNTIYF
.	TRBV7-9	TRBJ2-7	.	TGTGCCAGCAGCCCCCAGACCGCGGTTAACGAGCAGTACTTC	CASSPQTAVNEQYF
.	TRBV28	TRBJ2-7	TRBD2	TGTGCCAGCACCCTCGGGGGGGGCGCCTCCTACGAGCAGTACTTC	CASTLGGGASYEQYF
.	TRBV2	TRBJ2-7	TRBD2	TGTGCCAGCAGTGAACTCGGCCTAGCGGGAGAAGAGCAGTACTTC	CASSELGLAGEEQYF
.	TRBV4-1	TRBJ2-7	TRBD2	TGCGCCAGCAGCCAAATCGGACTCCTAGCGGGAGGGCCTAAGCTCTCCTACGAGCAGTACTTC	CASSQIGLLAGGPKLSYEQYF
.	TRBV7-8	TRBJ1-2	TRBD1	TGTGCCAGCAGCCCAGGGGGCAATGTGGGCTACACCTTC	CASSPGGNVGYTF
.	TRBV19	TRBJ1-5	.	TGTGCCAGTAGTATGGAGGGGGGGTATCAGCCCCAGCATTTT	CASSMEGGYQPQHF
few	TRBV2	TRBJ2-5	.	TGTGCCACCAATCTTCCGGACGAAGAGACCCAGTACTTC	CATNLPDEETQYF
.	TRBV6-1	TRBJ1-1	.	TGTGCCAGCAGTGCCACAGGGAGGACTGAAGCTTTCTTT	CASSATGRTEAFF
.	TRBV20-1	TRBJ2-7	.	TGCAGTGCGACACCCGGGTACGAGCAGTACTTC	CSATPGYEQYF
.	TRBV6-1	TRBJ2-1	TRBD2	TGTGCCAGCAGTGATGAAGTTTCGGGGGGCTCCTACAATGAGCAGTTCTTC	CASSDEVSGGSYNEQFF
.	TRBV27	TRBJ1-1	.	TGTGCCAGCAGTTTATCTTTTGCGGGAGTGCCTAACACTGAAGCTTTCTTT	CASSLSFAGVPNTEAFF
.	TRBV2	TRBJ2-3	TRBD2	TGTGCCAGCAGTGCCAGCGGGGGGTCGGTTACGCAGTATTTT	CASSASGGSVTQYF
.	TRBV9	TRBJ2-5	TRBD1	TGTGCCAGCAGCGCGGGGGACAGGGGGTTTGTTGAGACCCAGTACTTC	CASSAGDRGFVETQYF
.	TRBV7-9	TRBJ2-3	TRBD1	TGTGCCAGCAGCTTAGTAGTGATCCGGGGACAGGGGGCGTTAGATACGCAGTATTTT	CASSLVVIRGQGALDTQYF
.	TRBV30	TRBJ1-2	TRBD1	TGTGCCTGGAGCGACGGAGGACAGGTCTATGGCTACACCTTC	CAWSDGGQVYGYTF
.	TRBV2	TRBJ2-3	.	TGTGCCAGCAGTGAACCAGCCACAGATACGCAGTATTTT	CASSEPATDTQYF
once	TRBV30	TRBJ2-7	.	TGTGCCTGGAGTAATTTTTACGAGCAGTACTTC	CAWSNFYEQYF
.	TRBV6-1	TRBJ1-2	TRBD1	TGTGCCAGCAGTGAAGAGGTGGTAGGGGGCACCTATGGCTACACCTTC	CASSEEVVGGTYGYTF
.	TRBV19	TRBJ1-5	.	TGTGCCAGTAGTATAGCCTCCCGCGGGGCGCCAGCGGATCAGCCCCAGCATTTT	CASSIASRGAPADQPQHF
.	TRBV25-1	TRBJ2-7	.	TGTGCCAGCACCCCCTGGGGGGAGGCCTACGAGCAGTACTTC	CASTPWGEAYEQYF
.	TRBV19	TRBJ2-1	.	TGTGCCAGTAGTATTTTGAGCGGCGGGGAGCAGTTCTTC	CASSILSGGEQFF
.	TRBV6-5	TRBJ1-4	TRBD1	TGTGCCAGCAGAGGTCACAGGGGGCATGAAAAACTGTTTTTT	CASRGHRGHEKLFF
.	TRBV28	TRBJ2-1	.	TGTGCCAGCAGTCCCATGGGGACTGGATTGGTGCAGTTCTTC	CASSPMGTGLVQFF
.	TRBV27	TRBJ2-5	TRBD2	TGTGCCAGCAGGCCCAGCGGGCGGGGGGAGACCCAGTACTTC	CASRPSGRGETQYF
.	TRBV6-5	TRBJ1-1	.	TGTGCCAGCAGTTACGACACCCTGAACACTGAAGCTTTCTTT	CASSYDTLNTEAFF
.	TRBV6-1	TRBJ1-1	TRBD1	TGTGCCAGCAGTGACGGACAGGGGAGGTGGGACACTGAAGCTTTCTTT	CASSDGQGRWDTEAFF